This section outlines one T cell receptor (beta chain) sequence together with its context. This specimen comes from a study of blood T cell repertoires in COVID-19. The CDR3 runs to 12 residues. From germline, CDR1 is LGHDT and CDR2 YNNKEL (reference sequence). Trimming took 5 bases from V and 0 from J, leaving 4 bases between them. Sequenced by immunoSEQ multiplex PCR; TCRdb stores in-frame clones only, minus some. Of approximately 140,000 clones listed, roughly 85% are singletons. V gene TRBV3-1 (or the pseudogene TRBV3-2) combines with J gene TRBJ2-5; D not certain. This clonotype originated in a man in his sixties with acute or convalescent COVID-19. The sequenced sample was peripheral blood. The CDR3: CASSGHQETQYF. The CDR3, as DNA: TGTGCCAGCAGCGGGCACCAAGAGACCCAGTACTTC.